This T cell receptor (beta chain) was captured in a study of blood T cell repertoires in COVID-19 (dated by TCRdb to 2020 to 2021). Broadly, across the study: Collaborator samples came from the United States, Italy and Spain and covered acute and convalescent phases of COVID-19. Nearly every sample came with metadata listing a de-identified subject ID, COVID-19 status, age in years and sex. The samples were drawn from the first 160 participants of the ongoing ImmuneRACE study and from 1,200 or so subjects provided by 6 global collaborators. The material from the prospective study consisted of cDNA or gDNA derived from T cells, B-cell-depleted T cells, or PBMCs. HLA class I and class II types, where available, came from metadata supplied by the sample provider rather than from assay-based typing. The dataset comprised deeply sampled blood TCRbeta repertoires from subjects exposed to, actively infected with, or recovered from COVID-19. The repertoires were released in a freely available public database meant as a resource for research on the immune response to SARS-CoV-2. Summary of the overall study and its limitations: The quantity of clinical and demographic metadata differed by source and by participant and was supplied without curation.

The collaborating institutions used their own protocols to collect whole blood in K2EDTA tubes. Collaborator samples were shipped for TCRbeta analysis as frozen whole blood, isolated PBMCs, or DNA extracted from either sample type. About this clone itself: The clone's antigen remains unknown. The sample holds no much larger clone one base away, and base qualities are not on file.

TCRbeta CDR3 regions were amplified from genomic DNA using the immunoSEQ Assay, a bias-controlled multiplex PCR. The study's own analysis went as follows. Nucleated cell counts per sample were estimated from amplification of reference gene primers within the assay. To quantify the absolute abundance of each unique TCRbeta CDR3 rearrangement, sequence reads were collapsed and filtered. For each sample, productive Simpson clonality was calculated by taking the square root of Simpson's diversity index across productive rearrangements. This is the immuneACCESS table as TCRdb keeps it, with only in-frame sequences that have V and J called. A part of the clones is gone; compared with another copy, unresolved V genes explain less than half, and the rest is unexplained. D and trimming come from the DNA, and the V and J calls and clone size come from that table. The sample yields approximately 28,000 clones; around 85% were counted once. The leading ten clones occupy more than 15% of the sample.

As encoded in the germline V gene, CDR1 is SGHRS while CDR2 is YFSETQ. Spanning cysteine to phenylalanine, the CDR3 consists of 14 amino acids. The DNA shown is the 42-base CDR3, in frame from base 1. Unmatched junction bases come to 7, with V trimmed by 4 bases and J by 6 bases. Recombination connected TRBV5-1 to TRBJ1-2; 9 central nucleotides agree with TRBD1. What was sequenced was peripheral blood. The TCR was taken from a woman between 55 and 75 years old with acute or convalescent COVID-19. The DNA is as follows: TGCGCCAGCAGCATTACAGGGGGCAGAGATGGCTACACCTTC. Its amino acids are CASSITGGRDGYTF.